The 2 T cell receptor beta chains in this list originate from one sample, sequenced in a study of spatial heterogeneity in lung cancer. The sample's time point: sample taken at primary tumor resection. The study sequenced unsorted whole RNA from tumor, nontumor lung or frozen PBMC. One entry per CDR3 protein results from TCRdb running MiXCR on the 5' RACE reads. Here the sample spans 12,000 or so distinct CDR3 sequences, approximately 6% being singletons. The sample was normal lung tissue next to the tumor, taken at surgery. These receptors all stem from a male donor with early-stage non-small cell lung cancer.

As concerns this clonotype: Being off target in a library aimed at alpha chains, this beta chain has a size of little meaning. The chain employs TRBV12-3 or TRBV12-4 and TRBJ2-3, with D unresolved. The CDR3 contains 14 residues. V was trimmed by 5 bases and J by 5 bases, leaving 14 bases between them. The CDR3 loop is CASSPSGRKDTQYF. Here the CDR3 DNA reads TGTGCCAGCAGTCCCTCGGGTAGGAAAGATACGCAGTATTTT.

Ten or more counts support this clonotype. The library was prepared for alpha chains; this beta chain is a stray read, so its frequency means little. V and J are TRBV29-1 and TRBJ1-1, with D perhaps TRBD1 (5 bases). The germline V gene has CDR1 SQVTM and CDR2 ANQGSEA. The CDR3 spans 13 residues. The V and J ends lost 1 base and 2 bases respectively, with 8 bases between them. CDR3 region: CSVEVQGNTEAFF. In DNA, the CDR3 is TGCAGCGTTGAAGTCCAGGGAAACACTGAAGCTTTCTTT.